This TCR beta chain was retrieved from a study of radiotherapy plus CTLA-4 blockade in lung cancer. TCRdb's copy holds only in-frame clones and misses some; the assay was immunoSEQ multiplex PCR. The table records tens of thousands of clones, 78% of them present only once. There are 13 residues in the CDR3. CDR1 MDHEN and CDR2 SYDVKM come from the germline V gene. Trimming left V 6 bases short and J 8 bases short, with 16 bases between. This rearrangement joins TRBV28 to TRBJ1-2; weak D call: TRBD1 (6 bases). Sequenced material: peripheral blood, taken from a patient treated with radiotherapy plus ipilimumab. This TCR was sampled from a human donor with non-small cell lung cancer who had a partial response to radiotherapy plus ipilimumab. Some clones in this sample may be carry-over from other donors' samples. The CDR3 here is CASRPDRNEGYTF. The CDR3, as DNA: TGTGCCAGCAGACCGGACAGAAACGAGGGCTACACCTTC.